The 18 T cell receptor beta chains listed next were all sequenced from one sample in a study of early T cells in non-severe SARS-CoV-2 infection. TCRdb used MiXCR to reprocess the 5' RACE reads, holding one entry per CDR3 protein. The sample shows tens of thousands of distinct CDR3 sequences, less than 15% of them seen only once. Sequencing input: whole blood. The receptors come from an adult who was a healthcare worker with PCR-confirmed SARS-CoV-2 infection or an uninfected control (not recorded which).

The chain couples TRBV3-1 to TRBJ1-5; D gene uncertain. V was trimmed by 3 bases and J by 4 bases, leaving 7 bases between them. The CDR3 loop spans 13 amino acids. Germline V gives CDR1 LGHDT, CDR2 YNNKEL (reference sequence). CDR3 sequence reads: CASSQARNQPQHF. DNA for the CDR3: TGTGCCAGCAGCCAGGCAAGGAATCAGCCCCAGCATTTT.

This sequence joins TRBV20-1 and TRBJ2-7; 8 nucleotides agree with TRBD2. V lost 3 bases, J lost 1 base, and 8 bases stayed unmatched. There are 15 residues in the CDR3. The germline gives CDR1 DFQATT, CDR2 SNEGSKA (reference sequence). The CDR3 spells CSARAGGSVSYEQYF. The CDR3 DNA is TGCAGTGCTAGGGCGGGGGGATCAGTATCCTACGAGCAGTACTTC.

This clonotype was found a few times. This chain connects TRBV6-5 to TRBJ1-2, with 7 bases matching TRBD1. V lost 5 bases to trimming and J lost 4 bases; unmatched junction nucleotides: 1. The CDR3 is made up of 12 amino acids. Germline lookup yields CDR1 MNHEY and CDR2 SVGAGI. CDR3 coding DNA: TGTGCCAGCAGTAGACAGGGCTATGGCTACACCTTC. It yields the protein CASSRQGYGYTF.

The CDR3 region has the DNA TGTGCCAGCAGCTACAGGGAGGGTCAAACCCTCCACTTT. This gives the protein CASSYREGQTLHF. The gene calls are TRBV7-8 and TRBJ1-6, with TRBD1 as a possible D gene (6 bases). The length of the CDR3 is 13 residues. Germline CDR1 and CDR2: SGHVS and FQNEAQ. The V end lost 4 bases, the J end lost 14 bases, and 15 bases lay between the germline ends.

In DNA, the CDR3 is TGTGCCAGCAGCCCGAGGCTCACAGGGGGCGAAGCTTTCTTT. Protein product: CASSPRLTGGEAFF. The rearrangement links TRBV3-1 to TRBJ1-1, with 9 bases matching TRBD1. The CDR3 runs 14 residues. The V gene end was trimmed by 4 bases and the J gene end by 8 bases; junction bases not matched to a gene: 8. CDR1 is LGHDT and CDR2 is YNNKEL in the germline V gene (reference sequence).

This clonotype was seen ten or more times. The CDR3 sequence is CASSLEPTGGRTDTQYF. CDR3 sequence (DNA): TGTGCCAGCAGCCTGGAGCCTACGGGGGGGCGGACAGATACGCAGTATTTT. J is TRBJ2-3 and V is TRBV7-2; 8 bases agree with TRBD2. The CDR3 sequence is 17 residues long. Germline V lookup: CDR1 SGHTA, CDR2 FQGNSA. J was trimmed by 3 bases and V by 5 bases; bases with no gene match: 13.

In its sample, this clonotype was seen a few times. The chain uses TRBV6-2 or TRBV6-3 and TRBJ2-5; no clear D. The CDR3 is made up of 11 amino acids. Germline CDR1 reads MNHEY; CDR2 reads SVGEGT. The V and J ends lost 2 bases and 5 bases respectively, with 3 bases between them. CDR3: CASSYPETQYF. The CDR3 DNA follows: TGTGCCAGCAGTTACCCCGAGACCCAGTACTTC.

The chain joins TRBV27 to TRBJ2-5; TRBD2 matches at 7 bases. Germline V gene sequence: CDR1 MNHEY, CDR2 SMNVEV (reference sequence). The CDR3 length is 16 residues. V trimming: 5 bases; J trimming: 5 bases; junction bases outside the gene matches: 14. For the CDR3, the DNA is TGTGCCAGCAGTCCGGCAGCGGGGTACGAATTTGAGACCCAGTACTTC. Amino acid sequence: CASSPAAGYEFETQYF.

This chain joins TRBV4-1 and TRBJ1-4; TRBD1 is a possible D gene (6 bases). Germline V gene sequence: CDR1 MGHRA, CDR2 YSYEKL. Trimming cost V 2 bases and J 0 bases, with 13 bases left between them. The CDR3 contains 17 residues. The CDR3 loop reads CASSQRDRDTTNEKLFF. The CDR3 DNA is TGCGCCAGCAGCCAAAGGGACCGGGACACAACTAATGAAAAACTGTTTTTT.

In this sample, this clonotype turned up many times. The chain is built from TRBV5-1 and TRBJ2-7; perhaps TRBD2 as D (5 bases). This CDR3 comprises 15 residues. Germline loops: CDR1 SGHRS, CDR2 YFSETQ. Trimming stripped 5 bases from V and 0 bases from J, with 15 bases between. The CDR3 DNA is TGCGCCAGCAGTCGCGACGGAGGAAGCTCCTACGAGCAGTACTTC. Protein: CASSRDGGSSYEQYF.

The rearrangement uses TRBV11-2 and TRBJ2-7; D tentatively reads TRBD1 or TRBD2 (5 bases each). The CDR3 loop spans 13 amino acids. Trimming shortened V by 8 bases and J by 5 bases, and 16 bases separated the two germline ends. The germline V gene encodes CDR1 SGHAT and CDR2 FQNNGV. The CDR3 DNA reads TGTGCCAGCCTACATTTCCGGGACGACGAGCAGTACTTC. It yields the protein CASLHFRDDEQYF.

This chain connects TRBV5-4 to TRBJ2-3; 13 bases map to TRBD2. The CDR3 extends over 15 amino acids. Germline V gene sequence: CDR1 SGHNT, CDR2 YYREEE (reference sequence). The ends lost 9 bases at V and 3 bases at J; junction bases unmatched: 7. The CDR3 region has the DNA TGTGCCACTGAGCCGGGACTAGCGGGGACAGATACGCAGTATTTT. Residues: CATEPGLAGTDTQYF.

This clonotype showed up many times. The chain uses TRBV19 and TRBJ2-7; the match to TRBD1 covers 9 bases. CDR3 size: 14 residues. J lost 4 bases, V lost 2 bases, and 3 bases had no gene match. CDR1 and CDR2 from the germline V gene are LNHDA and SQIVND (reference sequence). CDR3 nucleotides: TGTGCCAGTAGTATAAACAGGGGGCCGTACGAGCAGTACTTC. Translation gives CASSINRGPYEQYF.

This clonotype was seen more than once but under ten times. The chain recombines TRBV20-1 with TRBJ1-1; the D gene is possibly TRBD1 (6 bases). The CDR3 extends over 13 amino acids. Trimming shortened V by 6 bases and J by 4 bases, and 15 bases separated the two germline ends. Germline CDR1 and CDR2: DFQATT and SNEGSKA (reference sequence). CDR3 protein: CSAPQGRGTEAFF. The DNA of the CDR3 is TGCAGTGCGCCTCAGGGGCGAGGCACTGAAGCTTTCTTT.

The sample holds many counts of this clonotype. V usage is TRBV11-2 and J usage is TRBJ1-6; D may be TRBD1 (6 bases). V lost 2 bases, J lost 8 bases, and 13 bases lay in between. The CDR3 length is 15 residues. Germline CDR1 is SGHAT and CDR2 is FQNNGV. The CDR3 DNA is TGTGCCAGCAGCTTACCAGGACAGATGGATTCACCCCTCCACTTT. Translating it yields CASSLPGQMDSPLHF. The full variable domain, with the rest looked up from reference TRBV11-2 and TRBJ1-6, is EAGVAQSPRYKIIEKRQSVAFWCNPISGHATLYWYQQILGQGPKLLIQFQNNGVVDDSQLPKDRFSAERLKGVDSTLKIQPAKLEDSAVYLCASSLPGQMDSPLHFGNGTRLTVT.

This clonotype was detected many times. V usage is TRBV12-5 and J usage is TRBJ1-5; no clear D. V lost 7 bases and J 3 bases, leaving 7 bases between the germline ends. CDR1 and CDR2 from the germline V gene are LGHNT and FRNRAP. The CDR3 extends over 12 amino acids. CDR3 loop: CASDQDNQPQHF. CDR3 nucleotides: TGTGCTAGTGACCAGGACAATCAGCCCCAGCATTTT.

The genes are TRBV6-6 and TRBJ1-6; 12 nucleotides line up with TRBD1. With V trimmed by 5 bases and J by 10 bases, 12 bases remained unmatched. The CDR3 runs 17 residues. CDR1 MNHNY and CDR2 SVGAGI come from the germline V gene (reference sequence). The CDR3, as DNA: TGTGCCAGCAGTCCCCGGGACAGGGGGCCCACCGGCTCACCCCTCCACTTT. It translates to CASSPRDRGPTGSPLHF.

This chain connects TRBV5-1 to TRBJ1-1; no reliable D call. The CDR3 loop spans 14 amino acids. V was cut by 5 bases and J by 2 bases, with 13 bases left in between. CDR1 and CDR2 from the germline V gene are SGHRS and YFSETQ. The CDR3 region is CASRSGRENTEAFF. The CDR3 DNA follows: TGCGCCAGCAGGTCGGGAAGGGAAAACACTGAAGCTTTCTTT.